These T cell receptor beta chains were read from a single sample in a study of identical twins. TCRdb re-derived calls from the 5' RACE reads in MiXCR, one entry per CDR3 protein. Of 350,000 to 500,000 distinct CDR3 sequences in the sample, approximately 17% are singletons; the top ten hold approximately 12%. Sequences were obtained from naive T cells sorted from blood. All receptors come from a man aged 45-60 years in good health. The CDR3 runs from the conserved cysteine through the conserved F or W. Fields, in order: D gene, clone size, J gene, V gene, CDR3 protein, CDR3 DNA. D genes are given only for firm matches. Clone size is given for some rows only: seen once, a few or many times, or a class if the clone is expanded.

D gene: NA; clone size: many; J gene: TRBJ2-7; V gene: TRBV7-2; CDR3 protein: CASSEARSYEQYF; CDR3 DNA: TGTGCCAGCAGCGAAGCGCGCTCCTACGAGCAGTACTTC
D gene: NA; clone size: NA; J gene: TRBJ2-7; V gene: TRBV11-2; CDR3 protein: CASSSGRNRTPYEQYF; CDR3 DNA: TGTGCCAGCAGCTCTGGGAGGAATAGGACCCCCTACGAGCAGTACTTC
D gene: TRBD2; clone size: NA; J gene: TRBJ2-3; V gene: TRBV24-1; CDR3 protein: CATSEIAGGTQYF; CDR3 DNA: TGTGCCACCAGTGAGATAGCGGGGGGGACGCAGTATTTT
D gene: NA; clone size: few; J gene: TRBJ2-3; V gene: TRBV7-9; CDR3 protein: CASSLGAGDTQYF; CDR3 DNA: TGTGCCAGCAGCTTAGGGGCCGGAGATACGCAGTATTTT
D gene: NA; clone size: few; J gene: TRBJ1-2; V gene: TRBV10-3; CDR3 protein: CAISESNSLRGGYTF; CDR3 DNA: TGTGCCATCAGTGAGTCGAACAGTCTAAGAGGTGGCTACACCTTC
D gene: TRBD1; clone size: NA; J gene: TRBJ1-3; V gene: TRBV27; CDR3 protein: CASSPDRGRNTIYF; CDR3 DNA: TGTGCCAGCAGCCCCGACAGGGGAAGGAACACCATATATTTT
D gene: TRBD1; clone size: few; J gene: TRBJ2-2; V gene: TRBV29-1; CDR3 protein: CSKSGTDNTGELFF; CDR3 DNA: TGCAGCAAATCTGGGACAGACAATACCGGGGAGCTGTTTTTT
D gene: TRBD1; clone size: few; J gene: TRBJ2-7; V gene: TRBV5-6; CDR3 protein: CASSGTGPKYEQYF; CDR3 DNA: TGTGCCAGCAGCGGGACAGGTCCCAAGTACGAGCAGTACTTC
D gene: NA; clone size: many; J gene: TRBJ2-7; V gene: TRBV2; CDR3 protein: CASKVEQLNFYEQYF; CDR3 DNA: TGTGCCAGCAAGGTGGAGCAGTTAAATTTCTACGAGCAGTACTTC
D gene: NA; clone size: few; J gene: TRBJ2-1; V gene: TRBV5-1; CDR3 protein: CASSTGNSYNEQFF; CDR3 DNA: TGCGCCAGCTCTACGGGGAACTCCTACAATGAGCAGTTCTTC
D gene: TRBD2; clone size: few; J gene: TRBJ2-2; V gene: TRBV9; CDR3 protein: CASSVGSSGGPSGELFF; CDR3 DNA: TGTGCCAGCAGCGTAGGATCAAGCGGGGGGCCCTCGGGGGAGCTGTTTTTT
D gene: TRBD1; clone size: many; J gene: TRBJ2-7; V gene: TRBV6-2/TRBV6-3; CDR3 protein: CASSYWTGGYEQYF; CDR3 DNA: TGTGCCAGCAGTTACTGGACAGGGGGCTACGAGCAGTACTTC